One T cell receptor (beta chain) is described in this entry. Its antigen is unknown. No base quality information exists; no much larger clone differs at one position. The trim is 6 bases for V and 4 bases for J, with a gap of 13 bases between the germline ends. Including the terminal cysteine and phenylalanine, the CDR3 comprises 14 residues. Only the CDR3 portion is preserved as DNA: 42 bases, with reading frame beginning at the first base. Peripheral blood CD8+ and CD4+ T cells from healthy donors, Susac syndrome patients and multiple sclerosis patients were profiled by high-throughput TCR beta sequencing. The Susac syndrome patients fulfilled recently defined diagnostic criteria for definite or probable disease. CD8+ TEMRA cells were enriched by FACS, while bulk CD8+ and CD4+ T cells were purified by magnetic negative isolation. Blood was collected in EDTA tubes and processed within 24 hours, with PBMCs isolated through density gradient centrifugation. PBMCs intended for TCR sequencing were frozen in liquid nitrogen and were later thawed in a 37 degrees C water bath. Purity of sorted or isolated CD4+, CD8+ and CD8+ TEMRA cells was at least 90%.

The data stem from a study of CD8 T cells in Susac syndrome (dated by TCRdb to about 2019). About the study as a whole: Of the Susac syndrome patients who were sequenced, roughly 6 had clinically active disease and roughly eight were in clinical remission. The study used repertoire sequencing to test whether antigen drove CD8+ T cell activation and differentiation in Susac syndrome. At blood withdrawal, Susac syndrome patients were either therapy-naive, taking corticosteroids (in some cases with IVIg as well), or taking IVIg alone.

RNA was extracted with the RNeasy kit and roughly 0.5 to 1 ug was reverse transcribed using random hexamers. The immunoSEQ multiplex PCR assay, covering 54 Vbeta and 13 Jbeta segments, was used to amplify TCR beta CDR3 regions. PCR amplification bias was corrected using a synthetic template baseline for primer optimization and computational correction. Regarding the original processing steps: Only productive sequences were kept, with reads annotated to V, D and J genes according to IMGT and analyzed in immunoSEQ Analyzer. Clonality was computed as one minus Shannon entropy normalized by log2 of the number of productive unique sequences. For each patient and control, public and private clones were evaluated within the 100 most prevalent clones. Susac-specific clones were defined as absent from healthy and MS cohorts, around 1,000 published viral clones and other ImmuneACCESS disease sequences. The public reads were reanalyzed by TCRdb: fastp trimming at Q25, MiXCR alignment, in-frame beta chains only. CDR3 protein duplicates are merged, each entry listing the most common genes and DNA. TCRdb's processing, not the study's, gives the V and J calls here. The sample contains about 180,000 distinct CDR3 sequences, around 96% of them found a single time. The ten largest make up approximately 0.12% of the sample.

The study at large found these results: The TCR sequencing and HLA analysis was acknowledged to have included a relatively small number of individuals. In the CD4+ T cell repertoire of Susac syndrome patients, clonal expansion was not detected.

The clonotype comes from a human donor with Susac syndrome. The material sequenced was CD4+ T cells from PBMCs. The rearrangement joined TRBV12-3 or TRBV12-4 to TRBJ2-4; the D gene is perhaps TRBD2, on 5 matching bases. The sequenced DNA is TGTGCCAGCAGCCCCTTAGGGAGAAAAAACATTCAGTACTTC. It specifies CASSPLGRKNIQYF.